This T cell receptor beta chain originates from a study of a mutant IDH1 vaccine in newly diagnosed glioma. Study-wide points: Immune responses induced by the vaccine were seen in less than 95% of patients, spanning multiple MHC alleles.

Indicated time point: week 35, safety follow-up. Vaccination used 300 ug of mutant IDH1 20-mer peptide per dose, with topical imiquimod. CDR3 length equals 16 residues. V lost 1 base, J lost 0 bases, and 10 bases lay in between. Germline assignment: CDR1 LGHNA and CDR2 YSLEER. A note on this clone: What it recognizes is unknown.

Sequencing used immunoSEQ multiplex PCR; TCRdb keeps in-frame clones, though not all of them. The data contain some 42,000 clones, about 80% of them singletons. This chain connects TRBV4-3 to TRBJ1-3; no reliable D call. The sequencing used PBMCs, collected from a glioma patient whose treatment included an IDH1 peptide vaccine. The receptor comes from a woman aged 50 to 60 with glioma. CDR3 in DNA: TGCGCCAGCAGCCAAGGGGCCTCAATCTCTGGAAACACCATATATTTT. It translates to CASSQGASISGNTIYF.